Given below is one TCR beta chain in context. There are 12 residues in the CDR3. V lost 5 bases to trimming and J lost 1 base; unmatched junction nucleotides: 1. CDR1 and CDR2 from the germline V gene are DFQATT and SNEGSKA (reference sequence). This entry belongs to a study of patients and donors after allogeneic stem cell transplantation. Using its own MiXCR run on the RT-PCR reads, TCRdb lists one record per CDR3 protein. The sample comprises around 150,000 distinct CDR3 sequences, about a third of which are singletons, and about 50% rests with the top ten. The sequenced sample consisted of blood, either unsorted or a sorted T cell fraction (not recorded which). V and J are TRBV20-1 and TRBJ1-2, with 7 nucleotides matching TRBD1. This sequence was found in a human donor who was either an allogeneic HSCT recipient or a stem cell or donor lymphocyte infusion donor (not recorded which). It is not recorded whose cells these are; they may come from a transplant donor. Here the CDR3 reads CSAGTDNYGYTF. CDR3 DNA sequence: TGCAGTGCTGGGACAGATAACTATGGCTACACCTTC.